What follows are 25 T cell receptor beta chains derived from one specimen sequenced in a study of cytomegalovirus exposure and HLA in healthy donors. It was with 60 Vbeta and 13 Jbeta primers that the PCR ran. Only in-frame clones appear in the TCRdb table, and some are missing; sequencing was by immunoSEQ multiplex PCR. Of about 70,000 clones in the sample, around 73% were seen once. Sequenced input: PBMCs. These receptors were obtained from a girl aged 10 to 17 in good health and CMV-seropositive.

The genes are TRBV7-2 and TRBJ2-7, with 9 bases aligning to TRBD1. With 2 bases clipped from V and 8 bases from J, the junction kept 4 bases outside the gene matches. There are 13 residues in the CDR3. Germline CDR1 and CDR2: SGHTA and FQGNSA. CDR3 DNA sequence: TGTGCCAGCAGCTTATTGGGGACAGGGAAGCAGTACTTC. Translation gives CASSLLGTGKQYF. The full variable domain, rest sourced from reference TRBV7-2 and TRBJ2-7, is GAGVSQSPSNKVTEKGKDVELRCDPISGHTALYWYRQSLGQGLEFLIYFQGNSAPDKSGLPSDRFSAERTGGSVSTLTIQRTQQEDSAVYLCASSLLGTGKQYFGPGTRLTVT.

This clone has a handful of counts. The rearrangement uses TRBV7-8 and TRBJ2-1; tentative D call: TRBD1 (5 bases). Germline lookup yields CDR1 SGHVS and CDR2 FQNEAQ. Trimming left V 5 bases short and J 6 bases short, with 20 bases between. CDR3 length: 16 amino acids. CDR3 in DNA: TGTGCCAGCAGCCGTGACGGACACCAGCCTTTCAATGAGCAGTTCTTC. Protein: CASSRDGHQPFNEQFF.

This clone was counted a few times. The V gene is TRBV5-6, the J gene TRBJ2-1; D uncertain. There are 12 residues in the CDR3. Germline CDR1 and CDR2: SGHDT and YYEEEE. Deletions cut 4 bases from V and 6 bases from J, with 8 bases between. The DNA of the CDR3 is TGTGCCAGCAGCCCGACGGGCAATGAGCAGTTCTTC. It encodes CASSPTGNEQFF.

This chain links TRBV14 with TRBJ2-3, with D unresolved. Deletions cut 2 bases from V and 4 bases from J, with 4 bases between. Germline CDR1 is SGHDN and CDR2 is FVKESK. This CDR3 has 12 amino acids. The CDR3 here is CASSQLADTQYF. DNA of the CDR3: TGTGCCAGCAGCCAACTTGCAGATACGCAGTATTTT.

This chain links TRBV27 with TRBJ2-7; possible D gene TRBD2, 6 bases. Germline V gene data show CDR1 as MNHEY and CDR2 as SMNVEV (reference sequence). V shed 6 bases and J shed 2 bases, with 11 bases lying between them. The CDR3 extends over 13 amino acids. CDR3 nucleotides: TGTGCCAGCAGGGGGAGGTCCCCCTACGAGCAGTACTTC. Residues: CASRGRSPYEQYF.

The CDR3 loop reads CASSPTGGRPSPREKLFF. DNA of the CDR3: TGCGCCAGCAGCCCCACAGGGGGAAGACCTAGTCCTCGGGAAAAACTGTTTTTT. This chain links TRBV5-1 with TRBJ1-4; 8 nucleotides line up with TRBD1. J gave up 8 bases and V 4 bases, and 19 bases lay outside the gene matches. Germline values: CDR1 SGHRS, CDR2 YFSETQ. The CDR3 spans 18 residues.

The chain is built from TRBV7-8 and TRBJ1-1; 8 bases are shared with TRBD1. The length of the CDR3 is 18 residues. The germline V gene encodes CDR1 SGHVS and CDR2 FQNEAQ. The J segment lost 3 bases and the V segment lost 5 bases, leaving 17 bases of the junction unmatched. CDR3 protein: CASSPVGTGNLMDTEAFF. The DNA of the CDR3 is TGTGCCAGCAGCCCCGTCGGGACAGGAAATCTCATGGACACTGAAGCTTTCTTT.

The V and J genes are TRBV4-3 and TRBJ1-2; 10 nucleotides align to TRBD1. CDR1 LGHNA and CDR2 YSLEER come from the germline V gene. The length of the CDR3 is 15 residues. The junction had 9 bases not matched to a gene; V was cut back by 3 bases and J by 8 bases. The CDR3 DNA follows: TGCGCCAGCAGCCAGGCGGGACAGGGGAAGGGAGGCTACACCTTC. Translated, it gives CASSQAGQGKGGYTF.

This clone occurred a few times. The V gene is TRBV4-1, the J gene TRBJ1-5; D is unclear. There are 15 residues in the CDR3. V lost 0 bases to trimming and J lost 7 bases, with 13 bases between them. Looked up from germline, CDR1 is MGHRA and CDR2 is YSYEKL. In DNA form, the CDR3 reads TGCGCCAGCAGCCAAGATAGAACCCGGAGACAGCCCCAGCATTTT. Translation: CASSQDRTRRQPQHF.

The V gene is TRBV4-1, the J gene TRBJ1-1; 7 bases are a match to TRBD1. This CDR3 has 15 amino acids. The germline V gene has CDR1 MGHRA and CDR2 YSYEKL. Trimming at V came to 1 base and at J to 0 bases, leaving 2 bases not matched to a gene. Written as DNA, the CDR3 is TGCGCCAGCAGCCAAGGGGACAGCCTGAACACTGAAGCTTTCTTT. Residues: CASSQGDSLNTEAFF.

The chain links TRBV18 to TRBJ1-5; 7 bases are shared with TRBD1. The CDR3 has 14 amino acids. The germline V gene has CDR1 KGHSH and CDR2 LQKENI. V was clipped by 3 bases and J by 2 bases; unmatched bases: 1. CDR3 in DNA: TGTGCCAGCTCACCTACAGGGGGCAATCAGCCCCAGCATTTT. Amino acid sequence: CASSPTGGNQPQHF. The whole variable domain, remainder taken from reference TRBV18 and TRBJ1-5, is NAGVMQNPRHLVRRRGQEARLRCSPMKGHSHVYWYRQLPEEGLKFMVYLQKENIIDESGMPKERFSAEFPKEGPSILRIQQVVRGDSAAYFCASSPTGGNQPQHFGDGTRLSIL.

The genes are TRBV6-1 and TRBJ2-7; a possible D gene is TRBD1 (5 bases). From germline, CDR1 is MNHNS and CDR2 SASEGT. V lost 2 bases, J lost 4 bases, and 15 bases lay in between. The CDR3 sequence is 15 residues long. CDR3 loop: CASSESRTLLYEQYF. In DNA, the CDR3 is TGTGCCAGCAGTGAATCAAGGACACTCTTATACGAGCAGTACTTC.

The rearrangement joins TRBV5-1 to TRBJ1-1; a weak D match, TRBD1 (6 bases). Germline lookup yields CDR1 SGHRS and CDR2 YFSETQ. This CDR3 comprises 14 residues. With 1 base removed from V and 1 base from J, the gap between germline ends came to 8 bases. Here the CDR3 DNA reads TGCGCCAGCAGCTTGACAGGGACGAACACTGAAGCTTTCTTT. The encoded protein is CASSLTGTNTEAFF.

This chain connects TRBV2 to TRBJ1-2; 8 nucleotides line up with TRBD1. The germline gives CDR1 SNHLY, CDR2 FYNNEI. The CDR3 totals 16 residues. Trimming took 2 bases from V and 8 from J; bases not matched to a gene: 13. This CDR3 is CASSEPRQGMQLGYTF. For the CDR3, the DNA is TGTGCCAGCAGTGAACCCCGACAGGGGATGCAACTCGGCTACACCTTC.

This clone was detected only once. The rearrangement uses TRBV6-1 and TRBJ2-3; 12 bases align to TRBD2. This CDR3 is built from 15 residues. Germline loops: CDR1 MNHNS, CDR2 SASEGT. After removal of 3 bases from V and 4 bases from J, the junction contained 2 bases not matched to a gene. DNA for the CDR3: TGTGCCAGCAGTGAGCTAGCGGGGGGGCCAGATACGCAGTATTTT. Translation gives CASSELAGGPDTQYF.

V and J are TRBV7-4 and TRBJ2-5, with a tentative D call TRBD2 (5 bases). The CDR3 totals 15 residues. V dropped 5 bases and J dropped 1 base, with 14 bases sitting between them. Germline lookup yields CDR1 SGHVT and CDR2 SQSDAQ. The CDR3: CASSPPRGTQETQYF. The CDR3 bases are TGTGCCAGCAGCCCCCCCCGGGGAACCCAAGAGACCCAGTACTTC.

The count of this clone is one. The genes are TRBV15 and TRBJ1-2, with a tentative D call TRBD1 (6 bases). V dropped 1 base and J dropped 6 bases, with 15 bases sitting between them. This CDR3 is built from 15 residues. Germline CDR1 reads LNHNV; CDR2 reads YYDKDF (reference sequence). CDR3 region: CATSRGGGGGHGYTF. The CDR3 DNA reads as TGTGCCACCAGCAGAGGAGGAGGGGGGGGGCATGGCTACACCTTC.

This chain uses TRBV30 with TRBJ1-4; 10 nucleotides match TRBD1. The CDR3 consists of 14 residues. Losses at the gene ends were 2 bases for V and 7 bases for J; bases not matched to a gene: 4. Germline V gene sequence: CDR1 GTSNPN, CDR2 SVGIG (reference sequence). The CDR3 nucleotides are TGTGCCTGGAGTAGGGACAGGGGACGTGAAAAACTGTTTTTT. Amino acids: CAWSRDRGREKLFF.

This clone was detected once. The gene calls are TRBV7-8 and TRBJ2-5; D is ambiguous. CDR1 SGHVS and CDR2 FQNEAQ come from the germline V gene. The CDR3 runs 13 residues. Trimming took off 3 bases at V and 2 bases at J, with 7 bases between the two ends. For the CDR3, the DNA is TGTGCCAGCAGCTTCCGACTTCAAGAGACCCAGTACTTC. It yields the protein CASSFRLQETQYF.

The chain recombines TRBV4-3 with TRBJ2-6; no clear D gene. Deletions cut 3 bases from V and 4 bases from J, with 10 bases between. Germline CDR1 reads LGHNA; CDR2 reads YSLEER. This CDR3 is 15 amino acids long. The CDR3 protein is CASSQVLPGANVLTF. The CDR3 nucleotides read TGCGCCAGCAGCCAGGTACTGCCAGGGGCCAACGTCCTGACTTTC.

This rearrangement joins TRBV9 to TRBJ1-5; possibly TRBD1 for D (6 bases). Germline values: CDR1 SGDLS, CDR2 YYNGEE. This CDR3 has 13 residues. V shed 4 bases and J shed 2 bases, with 7 bases lying between them. CDR3 loop: CASSKGGNQPQHF. The CDR3, as DNA: TGTGCCAGCAGCAAGGGGGGCAATCAGCCCCAGCATTTT.

The V call is TRBV2, the J call TRBJ2-3; 7 bases match TRBD2. This CDR3 spans 19 amino acids. J was trimmed by 5 bases and V by 3 bases; bases with no gene match: 20. The germline V gene has CDR1 SNHLY and CDR2 FYNNEI. This chain's CDR3 is CASSDPPRAGEVVGDTQYF. The CDR3 DNA reads TGTGCCAGCAGTGATCCTCCCCGGGCGGGAGAGGTGGTGGGAGATACGCAGTATTTT.

This clone appeared once. The rearrangement joins TRBV2 to TRBJ1-2, with 7 bases matching TRBD1. J was trimmed by 7 bases and V by 6 bases; bases with no gene match: 8. CDR3 length: 13 amino acids. The germline CDR1 and CDR2 sequences are SNHLY and FYNNEI. This CDR3 is CASRRQGGGGYTF. CDR3 sequence (DNA): TGTGCCAGCAGAAGACAGGGAGGTGGTGGCTACACCTTC. Together with reference TRBV2 and TRBJ1-2, the CDR3 gives the full variable domain: EPEVTQTPSHQVTQMGQEVILRCVPISNHLYFYWYRQILGQKVEFLVSFYNNEISEKSEIFDDQFSVERPDGSNFTLKIRSTKLEDSAMYFCASRRQGGGGYTFGSGTRLTVV.

This clone was picked up a small number of times. This sequence joins TRBV5-3 and TRBJ2-1; TRBD2 matches at 10 bases. TRBV5-3 is given ORF status, its function remaining uncertain. The CDR3 sequence is 17 residues long. V trimming: 4 bases; J trimming: 7 bases; junction bases outside the gene matches: 14. CDR3 sequence: CARSTTRGSGRPNEQFF. DNA of the CDR3: TGTGCCAGAAGCACGACTCGCGGTAGCGGGAGGCCAAATGAGCAGTTCTTC.

This rearrangement joins TRBV6-5 to TRBJ2-1; 10 nucleotides match TRBD2. V dropped 7 bases and J dropped 7; count of bases not matched to a gene: 4. The CDR3 length is 13 residues. CDR1 is MNHEY and CDR2 is SVGAGI in the germline V gene. The CDR3 region has the DNA TGTGCCAGCATTAGCGGGAGGCTTAATGAGCAGTTCTTC. Amino acid sequence: CASISGRLNEQFF.